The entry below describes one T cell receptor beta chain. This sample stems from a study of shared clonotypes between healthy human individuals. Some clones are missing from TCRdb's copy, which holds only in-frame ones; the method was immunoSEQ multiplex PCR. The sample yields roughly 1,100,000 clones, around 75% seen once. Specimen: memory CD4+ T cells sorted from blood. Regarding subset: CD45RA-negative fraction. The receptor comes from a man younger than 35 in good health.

CDR3 DNA sequence: TGTGCCAGCAGGCGGGGGGGCCAAGAGACCCAGTACTTC. Protein: CASRRGGQETQYF. The chain joins TRBV27 to TRBJ2-5; TRBD2 matches at 9 bases. This CDR3 is built from 13 residues. Germline lookup yields CDR1 MNHEY and CDR2 SMNVEV (reference sequence). J gave up 1 base and V 6 bases, and 0 bases lay outside the gene matches.